This T cell receptor beta chain was identified in a study of early T cells in non-severe SARS-CoV-2 infection. Looking at the study overall: The authors sequenced bulk RNA from unsorted whole blood, leaving chains unpaired. Regarding the study as a whole: VDJdb matches were skewed toward anti-spike CD8 T cell responses.

Individually, cDNA molecules had unique molecular identifiers attached to them. TCRdb re-called the 5' RACE reads with MiXCR, one entry per CDR3 protein. The data hold approximately 89,000 distinct CDR3 sequences, with roughly 13% observed a single time. This clonotype has only a few counts. Its specificity is unknown. With 5 bases removed from V and 7 bases from J, the gap between germline ends came to 18 bases. This CDR3 is 14 amino acids long. This TCR was recovered from an adult who was a healthcare worker with PCR-confirmed SARS-CoV-2 infection or an uninfected control (not recorded which). The chain uses TRBV12-3 or TRBV12-4 and TRBJ2-7, with D hard to call. Material: whole blood. The CDR3 sequence is CASSPPDGRWEQYF. The CDR3, as DNA: TGTGCCAGCAGTCCCCCCGATGGTAGGTGGGAGCAGTACTTC.